These 14 T cell receptor beta chains originate from one sample sequenced in a study of blood T cell repertoires in COVID-19. The repertoire was sequenced with immunoSEQ multiplex PCR; TCRdb's copy has only in-frame clones and lacks some. This sample carries just over 350,000 clones, about 90% of them seen once, and the ten largest clones take about 3%. The source material was PBMCs or T cells enriched from blood (not recorded which). These receptors were obtained from a woman aged 25 to 39 who had recovered from COVID-19.

The CDR3 loop is CASKAQEIYGYTF. The CDR3 coding sequence is TGTGCCAGCAAGGCACAGGAGATCTATGGCTACACCTTC. V usage is TRBV2 and J usage is TRBJ1-2; possibly TRBD1 for D (5 bases). The CDR3 runs 13 residues. Per germline, CDR1 SNHLY and CDR2 FYNNEI. The ends were cut back, 7 bases at V and 4 bases at J, with 13 bases in the middle.

The rearrangement joins TRBV7-9 to TRBJ2-3, with a weak D call TRBD2 (7 bases). This CDR3 has 18 amino acids. Germline CDR1 reads SEHNR; CDR2 reads FQNEAQ (reference sequence). The V end was cut by 5 bases, the J end by 6 bases, with 27 bases between. The CDR3 DNA is TGTGCCAGCAGCGAACGGGCGTATATCGGGGGGCGTCTTGATACGCAGTATTTT. Amino acid sequence: CASSERAYIGGRLDTQYF.

The V and J genes are TRBV10-2 and TRBJ2-2; TRBD2 might be the D (6 bases). The CDR3 runs 17 residues. V was pared by 5 bases and J by 0 bases, with 16 bases between. Looked up from germline, CDR1 is WSHSY and CDR2 is SAAADI. DNA for the CDR3: TGCGCCAGCAGTTCGGGACTCGTGGATTCGAACACCGGGGAGCTGTTTTTT. It codes for CASSSGLVDSNTGELFF.

V is TRBV12-3 or TRBV12-4 and J is TRBJ1-1; D possibly corresponds to TRBD1 (6 bases). The CDR3 sequence is 12 residues long. Trimming took 6 bases from V and 5 from J, leaving 10 bases between them. The CDR3 DNA follows: TGTGCCAGCAGATTGAGGGGGACTGAAGCTTTCTTT. Translation: CASRLRGTEAFF.

The V gene is TRBV15, the J gene TRBJ1-5, with TRBD1 as a possible D gene (5 bases). Germline values: CDR1 LNHNV, CDR2 YYDKDF (reference sequence). Deletions cut 0 bases from V and 6 bases from J, with 12 bases between. CDR3 size: 15 residues. CDR3 in amino acids: CATSRDQGVTQPQHF. CDR3 DNA: TGTGCCACCAGCAGAGATCAAGGGGTTACTCAGCCCCAGCATTTT. Combining the CDR3 with reference TRBV15 and TRBJ1-5 gives the whole variable domain DAMVIQNPRYQVTQFGKPVTLSCSQTLNHNVMYWYQQKSSQAPKLLFHYYDKDFNNEADTPDNFQSRRPNTSFCFLDIRSPGLGDTAMYLCATSRDQGVTQPQHFGDGTRLSIL.

The chain is built from TRBV29-1 and TRBJ2-5; possibly TRBD2 for D (5 bases). V lost 6 bases and J lost 5, with 13 bases in between. CDR3 length: 12 amino acids. In germline, CDR1 is SQVTM, CDR2 ANQGSEA. The DNA for the CDR3 is TGCAGCGTCGGGATGGTTGTTGAGACCCAGTACTTC. Translated: CSVGMVVETQYF.

The V call is TRBV30, the J call TRBJ1-5; 8 bases are shared with TRBD1. Trimming at V came to 2 bases and at J to 6 bases, leaving 0 bases not matched to a gene. CDR3 length: 12 amino acids. In germline, CDR1 is GTSNPN, CDR2 SVGIG (reference sequence). The CDR3 sequence is CAWSTGGQPQHF. The CDR3, as DNA: TGTGCCTGGAGTACAGGGGGTCAGCCCCAGCATTTT.

The chain joins TRBV7-8 to TRBJ2-6, with D maybe TRBD2 (5 bases). The V gene lost 5 bases and the J gene lost 1 base, with 21 bases spanning the gap. Per germline, CDR1 SGHVS and CDR2 FQNEAQ. The CDR3 has 19 amino acids. The CDR3 nucleotides are TGTGCCAGCAGCACCGTAGCGCCTTCTCCGTATTCTGGGGCCAACGTCCTGACTTTC. This sequence encodes CASSTVAPSPYSGANVLTF.

V and J are TRBV11-3 and TRBJ2-5; TRBD1 matches 7 bases. V shed 1 base, J shed 5 bases, and the junction held 7 bases outside the gene matches. CDR1 SGHNT and CDR2 YENEEA come from the germline V gene. The CDR3 loop spans 15 amino acids. CDR3 sequence (DNA): TGTGCCAGCAGCTTAGGGGCAGGGGGTGTCGAGACCCAGTACTTC. It specifies CASSLGAGGVETQYF.

V and J are TRBV23-1 and TRBJ2-2; D not resolved. TRBV23-1 is an ORF; its function is uncertain. Trimming shortened V by 0 bases and J by 0 bases, and 14 bases separated the two germline ends. The length of the CDR3 is 18 residues. The CDR3 is CASSQSGDPIANTGELFF. DNA of the CDR3: TGCGCCAGCAGTCAATCGGGCGACCCCATAGCGAACACCGGGGAGCTGTTTTTT.

The J gene is TRBJ2-3, the V gene TRBV5-5; D is unclear. The V end was cut by 0 bases, the J end by 6 bases, with 5 bases between. This CDR3 comprises 12 residues. Germline V gene lookup returns CDR1 SGHKS and CDR2 YYEKEE (reference sequence). CDR3 amino acids: CASSLAVDTQYF. The CDR3, as DNA: TGTGCCAGCAGCTTGGCGGTGGATACGCAGTATTTT.

V and J are TRBV11-2 and TRBJ2-4, with TRBD1 identical over 7 bases. Germline V gene data show CDR1 as SGHAT and CDR2 as FQNNGV. Trimming took 4 bases from V and 7 from J; bases not matched to a gene: 7. The CDR3 totals 14 residues. The CDR3 region has the DNA TGTGCCAGCAGCTCAAGGACAGGCAGCAACATTCAGTACTTC. It translates to CASSSRTGSNIQYF.

The rearrangement links TRBV7-9 to TRBJ1-1, with a tentative D call TRBD1 (5 bases). The CDR3 is made up of 14 amino acids. Trimming cost V 1 base and J 11 bases, with 17 bases left between them. Germline CDR1 SEHNR, CDR2 FQNEAQ (reference sequence). CDR3 DNA sequence: TGTGCCAGCAGCTTAGGGTCGTCGGCAGGGTATGCTTTCTTT. The encoded protein is CASSLGSSAGYAFF. The complete variable domain, with remaining parts taken from reference TRBV7-9 and TRBJ1-1, reads DTGVSQNPRHKITKRGQNVTFRCDPISEHNRLYWYRQTLGQGPEFLTYFQNEAQLEKSRLLSDRFSAERPKGSFSTLEIQRTEQGDSAMYLCASSLGSSAGYAFFGQGTRLTVV.

The rearrangement joins TRBV11-2 to TRBJ1-4, with D possibly TRBD1 on 6 matching bases. V gave up 1 base and J gave up 8 bases, with 17 bases separating them. There are 16 residues in the CDR3. Germline V gene lookup returns CDR1 SGHAT and CDR2 FQNNGV. The CDR3 reads CASSLAWSGVREKLFF. The CDR3 DNA reads TGTGCCAGCAGCTTAGCGTGGTCAGGGGTTAGGGAAAAACTGTTTTTT.